The 24 T cell receptor beta chains below come from one sample, sequenced in a study of OX40 agonist ivuxolimab in advanced cancers. Assay used: immunoSEQ multiplex PCR; TCRdb lists only in-frame clones, some missing. The repertoire holds about 79,000 clones, with about 85% as singletons. The specimen was CD4+ or CD8+ T cells sorted from blood, collected in a trial of the OX40 agonist ivuxolimab. The receptors were gathered from an adult with an advanced solid tumor such as melanoma, head and neck, liver or kidney cancer.

The chain is built from TRBV5-1 and TRBJ2-1; TRBD2 is a possible D gene (5 bases). The V gene's germline CDR1 is SGHRS and CDR2 YFSETQ. The CDR3 is 15 residues long. V was cut by 3 bases and J by 2 bases, with 12 bases left in between. The CDR3 DNA sequence: TGCGCCAGCAGCTCCGCTAGCTTCCCCTACAATGAGCAGTTCTTC. It yields the protein CASSSASFPYNEQFF.

Comments on this clone: The sample contains more than one DNA sequence encoding this CDR3. The genes are TRBV9 and TRBJ2-1, with D unresolved. The CDR3 is 13 residues long. Germline CDR1 is SGDLS and CDR2 is YYNGEE. With 4 bases removed from V and 5 bases from J, the gap between germline ends came to 10 bases. The CDR3 DNA is TGTGCCAGCAGCCCGAACCCAGACAATGAGCAGTTCTTC. Translation gives CASSPNPDNEQFF.

The rearrangement uses TRBV19 and TRBJ2-7; 7 bases line up with TRBD2. The CDR3 has 15 residues. Germline CDR1 LNHDA, CDR2 SQIVND (reference sequence). Trimming took 3 bases from V and 4 from J; bases not matched to a gene: 9. The CDR3 coding sequence is TGTGCCAGTAGTATGAGCCTAGCGGAGATGTACGAGCAGTACTTC. It encodes CASSMSLAEMYEQYF.

This clone was found once. The chain links TRBV28 to TRBJ1-1, with 7 bases matching TRBD1. CDR3 size: 14 residues. Looked up from germline, CDR1 is MDHEN and CDR2 is SYDVKM. Germline trimming cut 2 bases from V and 5 bases from J; bases unmatched to any gene: 5. CDR3 region: CASSLARGETEAFF. In DNA form, the CDR3 reads TGTGCCAGCAGTTTAGCCAGGGGGGAGACTGAAGCTTTCTTT.

The rearrangement links TRBV7-6 to TRBJ2-7, with 10 positions matching TRBD2. The CDR3 consists of 16 residues. CDR1 and CDR2 from the germline V gene are SGHVS and FNYEAQ. V shed 5 bases and J 0 bases; nucleotides not matched to a gene: 7. The CDR3 coding sequence is TGTGCCAGCAGCCTCGGACTAGCGGTAACCTCCTACGAGCAGTACTTC. Protein: CASSLGLAVTSYEQYF.

The rearrangement joins TRBV6-1 to TRBJ2-1; D uncertain. This CDR3 comprises 14 residues. Germline CDR1 is MNHNS and CDR2 is SASEGT. V shed 1 base and J shed 3 bases, with 7 bases lying between them. In DNA, the CDR3 is TGTGCCAGCAGTGAAGGGTCCAGCTACAATGAGCAGTTCTTC. Protein: CASSEGSSYNEQFF.

The gene calls are TRBV5-4 and TRBJ2-1; D gene uncertain. Germline assignment: CDR1 SGHNT and CDR2 YYREEE (reference sequence). The CDR3 covers 13 residues. Trimming stripped 2 bases from V and 5 bases from J, with 8 bases between. The CDR3 sequence is CASSFGYNNEQFF. The DNA for the CDR3 is TGTGCCAGCAGCTTTGGCTATAACAATGAGCAGTTCTTC.

V gene TRBV10-3 combines with J gene TRBJ1-5; D perhaps matches TRBD1 (5 bases). Trimming stripped 6 bases from V and 1 base from J, with 7 bases between. The CDR3 is 13 residues long. The germline V gene has CDR1 ENHRY and CDR2 SYGVKD. CDR3 in DNA: TGTGCCATCAGCGGGGGAAGCAATCAGCCCCAGCATTTT. Translation: CAISGGSNQPQHF.

V is TRBV6-5 and J is TRBJ2-7; 10 nucleotides align to TRBD1. The CDR3 contains 15 residues. Germline V CDR1 and CDR2: MNHEY, SVGAGI. V lost 6 bases to trimming and J lost 7 bases; unmatched junction nucleotides: 12. CDR3 coding DNA: TGTGCCAGCAGCTCACCTCGGGACAGGGGATGGGAGCAGTACTTC. Translation: CASSSPRDRGWEQYF.

This clone occurred a few times. The chain couples TRBV5-4 to TRBJ1-1; D possibly corresponds to TRBD1 (5 bases). The CDR3 contains 12 residues. V lost 4 bases and J lost 8, with 12 bases in between. The germline V gene encodes CDR1 SGHNT and CDR2 YYREEE (reference sequence). The CDR3 region is CASSPRDGEAFF. The CDR3 DNA reads TGTGCCAGCAGCCCCCGGGACGGGGAAGCTTTCTTT.

The rearrangement joins TRBV5-1 to TRBJ2-7, with 9 nucleotides matching TRBD1. The germline CDR1 and CDR2 sequences are SGHRS and YFSETQ. Trimming took 4 bases from V and 3 from J; bases not matched to a gene: 8. CDR3 length: 15 amino acids. The CDR3 protein is CASSPRQGGYYEQYF. The CDR3 DNA reads TGCGCCAGCAGCCCAAGACAGGGGGGATACTACGAGCAGTACTTC.

The chain couples TRBV9 to TRBJ1-1; no definite D call. Trimming cost V 5 bases and J 3 bases, with 11 bases left between them. The germline V gene encodes CDR1 SGDLS and CDR2 YYNGEE. The CDR3 sequence is 13 residues long. CDR3 amino acids: CASRGGIDTEAFF. The CDR3 DNA follows: TGTGCCAGCAGAGGTGGTATTGACACTGAAGCTTTCTTT.

The V and J genes are TRBV29-1 and TRBJ2-1; 10 positions agree with TRBD2. CDR3 length equals 16 residues. The germline V gene has CDR1 SQVTM and CDR2 ANQGSEA. The V gene end was trimmed by 6 bases and the J gene end by 1 base; junction bases not matched to a gene: 9. CDR3: CSVQGLAAFSYNEQFF. The CDR3 DNA follows: TGCAGCGTCCAAGGACTAGCGGCTTTTTCCTACAATGAGCAGTTCTTC.

The rearrangement joins TRBV5-4 to TRBJ1-4; 9 bases agree with TRBD1. With V trimmed by 4 bases and J by 1 base, 5 bases remained unmatched. Looked up from germline, CDR1 is SGHNT and CDR2 is YYREEE (reference sequence). The CDR3 covers 16 residues. The CDR3 bases are TGTGCCAGCAGCCTGGGACAGGGTGGAACTAATGAAAAACTGTTTTTT. It yields the protein CASSLGQGGTNEKLFF.

V is TRBV5-1 and J is TRBJ2-5; 7 bases agree with TRBD2. V lost 0 bases, J lost 5 bases, and 7 bases stayed unmatched. Germline lookup yields CDR1 SGHRS and CDR2 YFSETQ. This CDR3 comprises 15 residues. The CDR3 protein is CASSLAGGSGETQYF. In DNA, the CDR3 is TGCGCCAGCAGCTTGGCTGGCGGGAGCGGGGAGACCCAGTACTTC.

This chain links TRBV25-1 with TRBJ2-7, with unresolved D. With 3 bases removed from V and 5 bases from J, the gap between germline ends came to 5 bases. Germline-derived CDR1 and CDR2 are MGHDK and SYGVNS. The length of the CDR3 is 11 residues. CDR3 in DNA: TGTGCCAGCAGTGATCTTGACGAGCAGTACTTC. This codes for CASSDLDEQYF.

The J gene is TRBJ2-6, the V gene TRBV9; D remains unclear. The CDR3 covers 15 residues. Per germline, CDR1 SGDLS and CDR2 YYNGEE. The germline V and J ends were trimmed by 4 bases and 4 bases, with 12 bases remaining between them. CDR3 sequence: CASSLWASGANVLTF. Written as DNA, the CDR3 is TGTGCCAGCAGCCTATGGGCGTCCGGGGCCAACGTCCTGACTTTC.

The rearrangement joins TRBV6-1 to TRBJ2-7, with TRBD1 matching over 9 bases. From germline, CDR1 is MNHNS and CDR2 SASEGT. The CDR3 contains 13 residues. Trimming cost V 10 bases and J 5 bases; bases outside gene matches: 9. CDR3 DNA: TGTGCCACATGGGGACAGGGCTTAGACGAGCAGTACTTC. It codes for CATWGQGLDEQYF.

J is TRBJ2-7 and V is TRBV14; D gene uncertain. The ends were cut back, 4 bases at V and 0 bases at J, with 10 bases in the middle. Germline-derived CDR1 and CDR2 are SGHDN and FVKESK. The CDR3 spans 14 residues. CDR3 nucleotides: TGTGCCAGCAGCCGAATTATAAGCTCCTACGAGCAGTACTTC. It is translated as CASSRIISSYEQYF.

V gene TRBV6-1 combines with J gene TRBJ1-2; tentative D call: TRBD1 (6 bases). CDR1 MNHNS and CDR2 SASEGT come from the germline V gene. The CDR3 runs to 14 residues. The V end lost 2 bases, the J end lost 7 bases, and 14 bases lay between the germline ends. The CDR3 DNA follows: TGTGCCAGCAGTGAAAACAGGGTCATAGGTGGCTACACCTTC. Its protein is CASSENRVIGGYTF.

In its sample, this clone was seen a few times. The chain carries TRBV19 and TRBJ1-1; 7 nucleotides line up with TRBD1. CDR1 LNHDA and CDR2 SQIVND come from the germline V gene (reference sequence). The CDR3 has 15 residues. The V segment lost 5 bases and the J segment 4 bases; nucleotides outside the gene matches: 10. CDR3 in amino acids: CASSGDSPGITEAFF. The CDR3 DNA reads as TGTGCCAGTAGTGGGGACAGCCCGGGGATCACTGAAGCTTTCTTT.

This clone was observed once. The chain joins TRBV11-2 to TRBJ2-1, with 10 bases that match TRBD2. CDR3 length: 16 residues. The trim removed 5 bases at V and 5 bases at J, leaving 9 bases unmatched. CDR1 is SGHAT, CDR2 FQNNGV, per germline. CDR3 residues: CASSPSGRGYHNEQFF. The CDR3 DNA reads as TGTGCCAGCAGCCCAAGCGGGAGGGGGTACCACAATGAGCAGTTCTTC.

The rearrangement links TRBV4-1 to TRBJ2-1, with 10 bases that match TRBD2. The CDR3 contains 18 residues. J lost 7 bases, V lost 2 bases, and 14 bases had no gene match. Germline V gene lookup returns CDR1 MGHRA and CDR2 YSYEKL. The CDR3 protein is CASSQRDKRLAGRNEQFF. CDR3 bases: TGCGCCAGCAGCCAACGTGATAAGAGACTAGCGGGTAGGAATGAGCAGTTCTTC.

The rearrangement uses TRBV11-2 and TRBJ2-3; 10 nucleotides match TRBD1. The CDR3 runs 16 residues. The ends lost 2 bases at V and 7 bases at J; junction bases unmatched: 9. From germline, CDR1 is SGHAT and CDR2 FQNNGV. The CDR3 bases are TGTGCCAGCAGCTTAAGCCCGGGACAGGGGATACATACGCAGTATTTT. It is translated as CASSLSPGQGIHTQYF.